This T cell receptor beta chain was obtained from a study of technical replicates of blood from a few donors. Produced via immunoSEQ multiplex PCR; TCRdb's table is partial and in-frame only. The table shows just over 80,000 clones, with 96% occurring only once. The receptor's source is a human donor in good health. The specimen sequenced was T cells isolated from PBMCs.

The CDR3 DNA follows: TGTGCCAGCAGCCGGGGGCTAGCGGGAGGTTCCTACGAGCAGTACTTC. Protein: CASSRGLAGGSYEQYF. This rearrangement joins TRBV7-2 to TRBJ2-7, with TRBD2 matching 11 bases. Germline loops: CDR1 SGHTA, CDR2 FQGNSA. V lost 5 bases, J lost 1 base, and 7 bases stayed unmatched. CDR3 size: 16 residues.